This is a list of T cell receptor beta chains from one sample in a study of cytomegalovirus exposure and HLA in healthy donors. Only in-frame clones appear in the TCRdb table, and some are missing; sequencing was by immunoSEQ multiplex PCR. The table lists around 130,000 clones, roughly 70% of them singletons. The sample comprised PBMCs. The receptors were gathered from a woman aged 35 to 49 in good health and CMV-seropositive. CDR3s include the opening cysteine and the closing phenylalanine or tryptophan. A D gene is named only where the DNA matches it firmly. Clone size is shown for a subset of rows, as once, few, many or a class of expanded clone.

cdr3_nt: TGTGCCAGCAGCCAGGGTCGAACTAATGAAAAACTGTTTTTT
cdr3_aa: CASSQGRTNEKLFF
v_call: TRBV2
j_call: TRBJ1-4
clone_size: once
d_call: -

cdr3_nt: TGTGCCAGCAGTTTTGGGGACAGGGGGTTCTACGAGCAGTACTTC
cdr3_aa: CASSFGDRGFYEQYF
v_call: TRBV28
j_call: TRBJ2-7
clone_size: -
d_call: TRBD1

cdr3_nt: TGTGCCATACCGGGACTAGCGAGAAACAATGAGCAGTTCTTC
cdr3_aa: CAIPGLARNNEQFF
v_call: TRBV2
j_call: TRBJ2-1
clone_size: -
d_call: TRBD2

cdr3_nt: TGTGCCAGCAGCCTCGACCGGGGGGCTGAAGCTTTCTTT
cdr3_aa: CASSLDRGAEAFF
v_call: TRBV11-2
j_call: TRBJ1-1
clone_size: -
d_call: -

cdr3_nt: TGTGCCAGCAGGCTATACGAGCAGTACTTC
cdr3_aa: CASRLYEQYF
v_call: TRBV6-1
j_call: TRBJ2-7
clone_size: -
d_call: -

cdr3_nt: TGTGCCTGTTTGGGGGGACTTGGAAACACCATATATTTT
cdr3_aa: CACLGGLGNTIYF
v_call: TRBV30
j_call: TRBJ1-3
clone_size: -
d_call: -

cdr3_nt: TGTGCCAGCAGTTTATCGACTAGCGGGAGTAATGAGCAGTTCTTC
cdr3_aa: CASSLSTSGSNEQFF
v_call: TRBV27
j_call: TRBJ2-1
clone_size: once
d_call: TRBD2

cdr3_nt: TGTGCCAGCAGTTACTCGGGGACAGGAGTTAACTATGGCTACACCTTC
cdr3_aa: CASSYSGTGVNYGYTF
v_call: TRBV6-5
j_call: TRBJ1-2
clone_size: few
d_call: TRBD1

cdr3_nt: TGTGCCAGCAGTTTCGCAGGGGGTATCTCCTACGAGCAGTACTTC
cdr3_aa: CASSFAGGISYEQYF
v_call: TRBV28
j_call: TRBJ2-7
clone_size: -
d_call: TRBD1

cdr3_nt: TGTGCCATCAGTGTTGGACAAATTGAAGGCTACACCTTC
cdr3_aa: CAISVGQIEGYTF
v_call: TRBV10-3
j_call: TRBJ1-2
clone_size: -
d_call: -

cdr3_nt: TGTGCCAGCAGCCCTAGACAGGGAGAGAACTATGGCTACACCTTC
cdr3_aa: CASSPRQGENYGYTF
v_call: TRBV9
j_call: TRBJ1-2
clone_size: -
d_call: TRBD1

cdr3_nt: TGTGCCAGCGAGGTGTTTAACCTAGCGGGAGAATGGGAGACCCAGTACTTC
cdr3_aa: CASEVFNLAGEWETQYF
v_call: TRBV2
j_call: TRBJ2-5
clone_size: -
d_call: TRBD2

cdr3_nt: TGTGCCAGCAGCAACCGCTCAGCCCGGGAGGGAAATGAAGCTTTCTTT
cdr3_aa: CASSNRSAREGNEAFF
v_call: TRBV21-1
j_call: TRBJ1-1
clone_size: -
d_call: -

cdr3_nt: TGTGCCAGCAGAAGCCCCCAGGAAAGGCATGGCTACACCTTC
cdr3_aa: CASRSPQERHGYTF
v_call: TRBV6-1
j_call: TRBJ1-2
clone_size: -
d_call: -

cdr3_nt: TGTGCCAGTAGTATCCAAACCGCGGGGGTCTACGAGCATTACTTC
cdr3_aa: CASSIQTAGVYEHYF
v_call: TRBV19
j_call: TRBJ2-7
clone_size: once
d_call: TRBD2

cdr3_nt: TGTGCCAGCAGTGAAGCTGAGCGGGACAACTTTGCCCAAATCTACGAGCAGTACTTC
cdr3_aa: CASSEAERDNFAQIYEQYF
v_call: TRBV2
j_call: TRBJ2-7
clone_size: -
d_call: -

cdr3_nt: TGTGCCAGCAGCTTAAGGGAGATCACAGATACGCAGTATTTT
cdr3_aa: CASSLREITDTQYF
v_call: TRBV7-9
j_call: TRBJ2-3
clone_size: -
d_call: -

cdr3_nt: TGTGCCAGCAGTCCCCAGGTAGCGGGAGGAGAGACCCAGTACTTC
cdr3_aa: CASSPQVAGGETQYF
v_call: TRBV28
j_call: TRBJ2-5
clone_size: -
d_call: TRBD2

cdr3_nt: TGTGCCAGCAGTGCTCGAGACGGAGCCTACGAGCAGTACTTC
cdr3_aa: CASSARDGAYEQYF
v_call: TRBV6-6
j_call: TRBJ2-7
clone_size: once
d_call: -

cdr3_nt: TGTGCCAGCACCGAGGACAGAGCCTACTCCTACGAGCAGTACTTC
cdr3_aa: CASTEDRAYSYEQYF
v_call: TRBV28
j_call: TRBJ2-7
clone_size: -
d_call: -

cdr3_nt: TGTGCCAGCGCCCTCGGGAGAAGAACTGAAGCTTTCTTT
cdr3_aa: CASALGRRTEAFF
v_call: TRBV11-1
j_call: TRBJ1-1
clone_size: -
d_call: -

cdr3_nt: TGTGCCACCACAGAGAAGACAGGGGGCGGCAACGAGCAGTACTTC
cdr3_aa: CATTEKTGGGNEQYF
v_call: TRBV21-1
j_call: TRBJ2-7
clone_size: -
d_call: -